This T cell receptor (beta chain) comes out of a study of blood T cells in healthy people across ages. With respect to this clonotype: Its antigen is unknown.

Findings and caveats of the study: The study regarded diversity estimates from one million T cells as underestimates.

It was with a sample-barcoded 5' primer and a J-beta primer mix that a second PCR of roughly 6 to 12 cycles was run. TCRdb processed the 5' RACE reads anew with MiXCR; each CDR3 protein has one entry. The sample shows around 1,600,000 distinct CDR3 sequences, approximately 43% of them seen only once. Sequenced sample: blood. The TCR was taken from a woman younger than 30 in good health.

The DNA of the CDR3 is TGTGCCAGCAGTTCTATGACCGGGACTAGGTCCAATGAGCAGTTCTTC. Encoded protein: CASSSMTGTRSNEQFF. This chain links TRBV27 with TRBJ2-1, with 8 bases that match TRBD2. V was clipped by 4 bases and J by 6 bases; unmatched bases: 11. CDR3 length: 16 residues. The V gene's germline CDR1 is MNHEY and CDR2 SMNVEV (reference sequence).